This T cell receptor beta chain appears in the sequencing data of a study of blood T cells in healthy people across ages. Researchers isolated at least 6 million PBMCs per sample. Regarding the study as a whole: Older age coincided with a roughly linear decline in TCR beta diversity per million T cells.

CDR1 is DFQATT and CDR2 is SNEGSKA in the germline V gene (reference sequence). Trimming took 6 bases from V and 1 from J; bases not matched to a gene: 3. This CDR3 is built from 14 residues. Next came a second PCR, run for about 6 to 12 cycles, which used a sample-barcoded 5' primer along with a J-beta primer mix. Via MiXCR, TCRdb re-called the 5' RACE reads, giving one row per CDR3 protein. Of 800,000 or so distinct CDR3 sequences in the sample, 25% are singletons; the top ten hold more than 3%. With respect to this clonotype: The antigen remains undetermined.

The same sample was also used in a study of T cells of mothers and their children. That study reports: Three healthy Caucasian mothers and their six children were the donors. No clone of persistent microchimeric T cells was detected.

Sequences were obtained from blood. V is TRBV20-1 and J is TRBJ2-7; 13 nucleotides agree with TRBD2. The TCR originated in a boy aged 5 to 17 in good health. The CDR3 region is CSALTSGGSYEQYF. As DNA, the CDR3 is TGCAGTGCGCTGACTAGCGGGGGGTCCTACGAGCAGTACTTC.